This T cell receptor (beta chain) was sequenced for a study of response to subunit inactivated influenza vaccine. This clonotype was found a few times. TCRdb re-derived calls from the RT-PCR reads in MiXCR, one entry per CDR3 protein. Of approximately 680,000 distinct CDR3 sequences in the sample, around a sixth were seen once. Looked up from germline, CDR1 is SQVTM and CDR2 is ANQGSEA. The CDR3 totals 16 residues. Trimming shortened V by 6 bases and J by 0 bases, and 19 bases separated the two germline ends. V gene TRBV29-1 combines with J gene TRBJ2-3; the D call may be TRBD1 or TRBD2 (6 bases each). The sample here was PBMCs from blood, taken less than 13 days after vaccination. The source is a man aged 50-59 years who received an inactivated influenza vaccine. The CDR3 spells CSVGGGDRGSTDTQYF. Here the CDR3 DNA reads TGCAGCGTCGGAGGGGGAGATAGGGGGAGCACAGATACGCAGTATTTT.